Shown below are 30 T cell receptor beta chains from a single sample sequenced in a study of regulatory T cells in long-lasting Graves disease. The sample's time point: newly diagnosed GD, antithyroid drugs for less than 3 months. PBMCs provided the RNA from which the TCR library was made. HTBI primers from iRepertoire and Arm-PCR of CDR3 regions yielded the TCR beta libraries. TCRdb re-derived calls from the multiplex PCR reads in MiXCR, one entry per CDR3 protein. The table lists about 320,000 distinct CDR3 sequences, about 20% of them singletons. The sample was peripheral blood mononuclear cells (PBMCs), taken at new diagnosis, from a patient treated with antithyroid drugs. Receptors were obtained from a female donor with Graves disease.

The chain's CDR3 is CASSPREGATEAFF. The CDR3 region has the DNA TGTGCCAGCAGCCCTAGAGAGGGGGCTACTGAAGCTTTCTTT. This chain connects TRBV12-3 or TRBV12-4 to TRBJ1-1; TRBD1 aligns across 7 bases. CDR3 size: 14 residues. With 6 bases clipped from V and 5 bases from J, the junction kept 9 bases outside the gene matches.

This clonotype was seen ten or more times. The chain uses TRBV7-9 and TRBJ2-3, with 7 bases fitting TRBD1. Losses at the gene ends were 1 base for V and 4 bases for J; bases not matched to a gene: 2. Germline V gene sequence: CDR1 SEHNR, CDR2 FQNEAQ (reference sequence). CDR3 length equals 14 residues. The chain's CDR3 is CASSLDRGADTQYF. DNA of the CDR3: TGTGCCAGCAGCTTAGACAGGGGAGCAGATACGCAGTATTTT. Together with reference TRBV7-9 and TRBJ2-3, the CDR3 gives the full variable domain: DTGVSQNPRHKITKRGQNVTFRCDPISEHNRLYWYRQTLGQGPEFLTYFQNEAQLEKSRLLSDRFSAERPKGSFSTLEIQRTEQGDSAMYLCASSLDRGADTQYFGPGTRLTVL.

The chain is built from TRBV5-1 and TRBJ2-5; tentatively, D is TRBD1 (5 bases). Trimming shortened V by 4 bases and J by 1 base, and 11 bases separated the two germline ends. The germline CDR1 and CDR2 sequences are SGHRS and YFSETQ. The CDR3 totals 14 residues. DNA of the CDR3: TGCGCCAGCAGCGAAGACAGACTCCAAGAGACCCAGTACTTC. The encoded protein is CASSEDRLQETQYF.

Details on this clonotype: This may arise from a read error, as a much more abundant clone is one base away. The chain uses TRBV2 and TRBJ2-7; possible D gene TRBD2, 6 bases. Trimming pared 2 bases from V and 4 bases from J, leaving 9 bases between. From germline, CDR1 is SNHLY and CDR2 FYNNEI. The CDR3 sequence is 13 residues long. CDR3 DNA sequence: TGTGCCAGCAGTGAACCCGGGGGTTACGAGCAGTACTTC. This codes for CASSEPGGYEQYF.

Many counts were recorded for this clonotype. The chain couples TRBV20-1 to TRBJ2-1, with 8 nucleotides matching TRBD2. With V trimmed by 6 bases and J by 0 bases, 13 bases remained unmatched. CDR3 length equals 17 residues. The germline gives CDR1 DFQATT, CDR2 SNEGSKA (reference sequence). CDR3 in amino acids: CSADDEDSGSSYNEQFF. As DNA, the CDR3 is TGCAGTGCCGACGATGAGGACAGCGGGAGCTCCTACAATGAGCAGTTCTTC.

In nucleotides, the CDR3 is TGTGCCACCGCGGTCTCAGATACGCAGTATTTT. This sequence encodes CATAVSDTQYF. This chain uses TRBV24-1 with TRBJ2-3; D gene ambiguous. Germline lookup yields CDR1 KGHDR and CDR2 SFDVKD. V lost 9 bases and J 4 bases, leaving 7 bases between the germline ends. This CDR3 spans 11 amino acids.

Concerning this clonotype itself: This sequence may be a read error, since a much larger clone differs from it by one base. CDR3 in amino acids: CASSSRQSYEQFF. The CDR3 coding sequence is TGCGCCAGCAGCTCCAGACAGTCCTACGAGCAGTTCTTC. The chain uses TRBV7-9 and TRBJ2-1; possible D gene TRBD1, 5 bases. CDR3 length equals 13 residues. Germline V gene sequence: CDR1 SEHNR, CDR2 FQNEAQ (reference sequence). The whole variable domain, remainder taken from reference TRBV7-9 and TRBJ2-1, is DTGVSQNPRHKITKRGQNVTFRCDPISEHNRLYWYRQTLGQGPEFLTYFQNEAQLEKSRLLSDRFSAERPKGSFSTLEIQRTEQGDSAMYLCASSSRQSYEQFFGPGTRLTVL.

Details on this clonotype: A read error is likely here: a far larger clone is one base away. The V and J genes are TRBV12-3 or TRBV12-4 and TRBJ2-7; TRBD2 agrees at 9 bases. V was pared by 3 bases and J by 7 bases, with 4 bases of the junction left unmatched. This CDR3 comprises 13 residues. CDR3 amino acids: CASSLREGGEQYF. The CDR3 nucleotides read TGTGCCAGCAGTTTGCGGGAGGGAGGTGAGCAGTACTTC.

As regards this clonotype: Possible read error: a much larger clone is one base away. The rearrangement uses TRBV20-1 and TRBJ2-7; the D gene is possibly TRBD2 (6 bases). The CDR3 contains 17 residues. Germline V CDR1 and CDR2: DFQATT, SNEGSKA (reference sequence). The CDR3 loop reads CGARVDTGTPSTYEQYF. The CDR3 coding sequence is TGCGGTGCTAGAGTAGACACCGGGACTCCCTCAACCTACGAGCAGTACTTC.

This clonotype was seen ten or more times. The genes are TRBV11-3 and TRBJ2-1; D perhaps matches TRBD2 (6 bases). The V and J ends lost 5 bases and 5 bases respectively, with 19 bases between them. Germline values: CDR1 SGHNT, CDR2 YENEEA. This CDR3 is 16 amino acids long. DNA of the CDR3: TGTGCCAGCAGCGCAAGACTAGACCGAGGGAACAATGAGCAGTTCTTC. Amino acids: CASSARLDRGNNEQFF.

V usage is TRBV18 and J usage is TRBJ1-5; 7 bases line up with TRBD1. V trimming: 5 bases; J trimming: 3 bases; junction bases outside the gene matches: 7. The CDR3 has 15 amino acids. Germline V gives CDR1 KGHSH, CDR2 LQKENI. CDR3 DNA sequence: TGTGCCAGCTCATCCCGGGACAGCTTCAATCAGCCCCAGCATTTT. It translates to CASSSRDSFNQPQHF.

The sample holds a few counts of this clonotype. V usage is TRBV9 and J usage is TRBJ2-7; no firm D call. The V end lost 0 bases, the J end lost 0 bases, and 4 bases lay between the germline ends. Germline V gene data show CDR1 as SGDLS and CDR2 as YYNGEE. This CDR3 contains 13 residues. The CDR3 DNA is TGTGCCAGCAGCGTAGAGGACTCCTACGAGCAGTACTTC. It translates to CASSVEDSYEQYF.

The CDR3 DNA reads TGTGCCAGCAGTTACTCGAAAAGGGTCACTGAAGCTTTCTTT. The encoded protein is CASSYSKRVTEAFF. The J gene is TRBJ1-1, the V gene TRBV6-5; D unclear. V was cut by 0 bases and J by 4 bases, with 9 bases left in between. The CDR3 spans 14 residues. Germline values: CDR1 MNHEY, CDR2 SVGAGI.

Comment on this clonotype: A read error may be the cause here, since a much bigger clone is one base away. The rearrangement uses TRBV6-1 and TRBJ2-2; the D gene is possibly TRBD2 (5 bases). The germline V gene has CDR1 MNHNS and CDR2 SASEGT. The CDR3 is 17 residues long. In DNA, the CDR3 is TGTGCCAACAGTGAACGGCCACGTCCCAGAGGGACCGGGGAGCTGTTTTTT. Translating it yields CANSERPRPRGTGELFF.

This clonotype was seen repeatedly, ten times or more. The chain has TRBV11-2 and TRBJ2-7; maybe TRBD2 (5 bases). V was pared by 3 bases and J by 0 bases, with 12 bases between. This CDR3 is 15 amino acids long. CDR1 is SGHAT, CDR2 FQNNGV, per germline. CDR3 protein: CASSFGQADSYEQYF. The CDR3 coding sequence is TGTGCCAGCAGCTTTGGTCAAGCGGACTCCTACGAGCAGTACTTC.

In its sample, this clonotype was seen many times. Compared with germline, one end of the junction differs, possibly owing to a read error. The chain is built from TRBV2 and TRBJ1-1, with D perhaps matching TRBD1 (5 bases). CDR1 and CDR2 (germline): SNHLY, FYNNEI. The CDR3 runs to 12 residues. The CDR3 protein is CASSDPGIETFF. The DNA for the CDR3 is TGTGCCAGCAGTGACCCAGGGATTGAAACTTTCTTT.

Remarks on this clonotype: This may stem from a read error, because a much larger clone lies one nucleotide away. V gene TRBV18 combines with J gene TRBJ2-2; no clear D. CDR1 KGHSH and CDR2 LQKENI come from the germline V gene. CDR3 size: 16 residues. Trimming left V 3 bases short and J 1 base short, with 12 bases between. CDR3 DNA: TGTGCCAGCTCACCCGACTGGACGGGGAACACCGGGGAGCTGTTTTTT. It yields the protein CASSPDWTGNTGELFF. The variable domain in full, with the rest retrieved from reference TRBV18 and TRBJ2-2, is NAGVMQNPRHLVRRRGQEARLRCSPMKGHSHVYWYRQLPEEGLKFMVYLQKENIIDESGMPKERFSAEFPKEGPSILRIQQVVRGDSAAYFCASSPDWTGNTGELFFGEGSRLTVL.

This clonotype was recorded many times. The chain links TRBV5-6 to TRBJ2-7; 8 bases map to TRBD2. This CDR3 has 14 residues. Trimming cost V 2 bases and J 3 bases; bases outside gene matches: 4. Germline V gene lookup returns CDR1 SGHDT and CDR2 YYEEEE. The DNA of the CDR3 is TGTGCCAGCAGCTTAAGCGGGAGCCTCTACGAGCAGTACTTC. It translates to CASSLSGSLYEQYF.

DNA for the CDR3: TGTGCCAGCAGTTCTTATCGTAGCGGGAGGGGGGACGTTCAGTACTTC. Encoded protein: CASSSYRSGRGDVQYF. This chain uses TRBV6-5 with TRBJ2-4, with 11 bases that match TRBD2. Losses at the gene ends were 4 bases for V and 11 bases for J; bases not matched to a gene: 13. Germline CDR1 and CDR2: MNHEY and SVGAGI. This CDR3 has 16 residues.

The chain joins TRBV6-1 to TRBJ2-1; 14 bases fit TRBD2. After removal of 6 bases from V and 7 bases from J, the junction contained 11 bases not matched to a gene. The CDR3 runs to 17 residues. CDR1 is MNHNS and CDR2 is SASEGT in the germline V gene. In DNA form, the CDR3 reads TGTGCCAGCAGGCTTACCGGGACTAGCGGGAGTGGGAATGAGCAGTTCTTC. Protein sequence: CASRLTGTSGSGNEQFF.

This clonotype came up once. V usage is TRBV11-1 and J usage is TRBJ2-3, with TRBD2 matching 9 bases. Trimming took 5 bases from V and 2 from J; bases not matched to a gene: 5. The CDR3 contains 15 residues. CDR1 SGHAT and CDR2 FQDESV come from the germline V gene (reference sequence). CDR3 region: CASSHGTSNTDTQYF. For the CDR3, the DNA is TGTGCCAGCAGCCACGGGACTAGCAACACAGATACGCAGTATTTT. The full variable domain, completed using reference TRBV11-1 and TRBJ2-3, is EAEVAQSPRYKITEKSQAVAFWCDPISGHATLYWYRQILGQGPELLVQFQDESVVDDSQLPKDRFSAERLKGVDSTLKIQPAELGDSAMYLCASSHGTSNTDTQYFGPGTRLTVL.

This clonotype was observed once. The chain has TRBV9 and TRBJ2-1; TRBD2 matches 9 bases. The CDR3 consists of 19 residues. Looked up from germline, CDR1 is SGDLS and CDR2 is YYNGEE. The V and J ends lost 5 bases and 4 bases, in that order; junction bases with no gene match: 19. CDR3 loop: CASSLRVSALAGPYNEQFF. The CDR3 DNA follows: TGTGCCAGCAGTTTACGGGTATCGGCCCTAGCGGGGCCTTACAATGAGCAGTTCTTC.

A note on this clonotype: A much more abundant neighbour one base away suggests this may be a read error. The chain combines TRBV12-3 or TRBV12-4 with TRBJ1-5; no firm D call. V was clipped by 5 bases and J by 8 bases, with 13 bases between them. The CDR3 is 13 residues long. The CDR3 is CASSESVWEPQHF. The CDR3 DNA is TGTGCCAGCAGTGAGTCGGTATGGGAGCCCCAGCATTTT.

The V and J genes are TRBV19 and TRBJ2-6, with 9 bases matching TRBD1. Per germline, CDR1 LNHDA and CDR2 SQIVND (reference sequence). J gave up 5 bases and V 6 bases, and 8 bases lay outside the gene matches. There are 16 residues in the CDR3. Here the CDR3 DNA reads TGTGCCAGTAGGGCAGGACAGGGGTGGAGGGCCAACGTCCTGACTTTC. It specifies CASRAGQGWRANVLTF. Full variable domain (missing parts from reference TRBV19 and TRBJ2-6): DGGITQSPKYLFRKEGQNVTLSCEQNLNHDAMYWYRQDPGQGLRLIYYSQIVNDFQKGDIAEGYSVSREKKESFPLTVTSAQKNPTAFYLCASRAGQGWRANVLTFGAGSRLTVL.

V and J are TRBV7-2 and TRBJ1-3; 10 bases are shared with TRBD1. The CDR3 length is 17 residues. Germline values: CDR1 SGHTA, CDR2 FQGNSA. Trimming took 5 bases from V and 1 from J; bases not matched to a gene: 8. CDR3 residues: CASSKFPGQGSGNTIYF. The CDR3 nucleotides are TGTGCCAGCAGCAAGTTCCCGGGACAGGGGTCTGGAAACACCATATATTTT.

This clonotype was detected many times. The V and J genes are TRBV11-2 and TRBJ2-3; 7 positions agree with TRBD1. Looked up from germline, CDR1 is SGHAT and CDR2 is FQNNGV. The CDR3 loop spans 14 amino acids. V lost 5 bases and J lost 6; bases outside the gene matches: 8. Written as DNA, the CDR3 is TGTGCCAGCAGCCTCCAGGGGGATGGGGATACGCAGTATTTT. This gives the protein CASSLQGDGDTQYF.

This rearrangement joins TRBV25-1 to TRBJ1-6; D not certain. Germline CDR1 and CDR2: MGHDK and SYGVNS. V was shortened by 6 bases and J by 5 bases, with 11 bases between the two germline ends. The CDR3 sequence is 14 residues long. The CDR3: CASRAPWDNSPLHF. In DNA, the CDR3 is TGTGCCAGCAGGGCCCCCTGGGATAATTCACCCCTCCACTTT.

This clonotype appeared many times. The V and J genes are TRBV12-3 or TRBV12-4 and TRBJ2-1, with TRBD1 as a possible D gene (5 bases). Near its end, the DNA agrees better with TRBJ2-5, so the J call may be wrong. The CDR3 totals 14 residues. CDR3 DNA: TGTGCCAGCTCTCCAGGACAACCCACCAAGACCCAGTACTTC. This codes for CASSPGQPTKTQYF.

This clonotype was observed a handful of times. The V call is TRBV7-2, the J call TRBJ2-1, with TRBD2 matching 8 bases. The DNA matches TRBJ2-5 better at its end, which makes the J call doubtful. Germline V CDR1 and CDR2: SGHTA, FQGNSA. The CDR3 spans 16 residues. The chain's CDR3 is CASRPSGGAVGKTQYF. For the CDR3, the DNA is TGTGCCAGCAGACCGTCGGGGGGGGCGGTGGGGAAGACCCAGTACTTC.

At least ten counts were recorded for this clonotype. The chain has TRBV20-1 and TRBJ2-3, with 7 bases identical to TRBD2. This CDR3 contains 14 residues. V shed 6 bases, J shed 2 bases, and the junction held 8 bases outside the gene matches. Germline CDR1 DFQATT, CDR2 SNEGSKA (reference sequence). This CDR3 is CSAPAGDTTDTQYF. The DNA of the CDR3 is TGCAGTGCGCCCGCGGGAGATACCACAGATACGCAGTATTTT.